This TCR beta chain stems from a study of vaccination effects on CD4 cells after COVID-19. Measured with immunoSEQ multiplex PCR; TCRdb has only the in-frame clones, and not every one. The data show tens of thousands of clones, roughly 80% seen once. Under the ViraFEST assay, PBMC were stimulated with viral peptide pools so that antigen-specific CD4+ T cells expanded. Sequencing was performed afterwards. Cultured cells yielded isolated CD4+ T cells after around 10 days. Participants each got two BNT162b2 or mRNA-1273 vaccine doses. PBMC cultures contained about 2 million cells per well, approximately 11 IU/ml IL-2 and around 9.4 ug/ml peptides. A half-medium replacement with IL-2 medium was carried out on days 3 and 7. The V end was cut by 3 bases, the J end by 8 bases, with 7 bases between. Germline V gene sequence: CDR1 LNHNV, CDR2 YYDKDF (reference sequence). The CDR3 totals 12 residues. This clone was picked up a small number of times. What it recognizes is unknown.

This clonotype was sampled from a human donor who received a COVID-19 vaccine. This sample comprised CD4+ T cells from PBMCs cultured with SARS-CoV-2 spike peptides, obtained after COVID-19 vaccination. The chain employs TRBV15 and TRBJ1-4, with D uncertain. The CDR3 sequence is CATSRRKEKLFF. CDR3 nucleotide sequence: TGTGCCACCAGCAGGAGAAAGGAAAAACTGTTTTTT.